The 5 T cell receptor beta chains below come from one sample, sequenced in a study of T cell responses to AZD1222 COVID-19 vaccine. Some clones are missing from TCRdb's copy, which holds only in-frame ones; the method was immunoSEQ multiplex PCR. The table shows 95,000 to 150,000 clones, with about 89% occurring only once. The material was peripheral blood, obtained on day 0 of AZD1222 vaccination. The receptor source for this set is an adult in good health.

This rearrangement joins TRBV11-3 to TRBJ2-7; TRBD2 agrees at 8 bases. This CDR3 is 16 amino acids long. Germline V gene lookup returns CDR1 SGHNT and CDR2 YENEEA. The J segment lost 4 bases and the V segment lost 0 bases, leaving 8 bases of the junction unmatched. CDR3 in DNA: TGTGCCAGCAGCTTAGAACGGACCGGGGGGGAGTACGAGCAGTACTTC. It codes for CASSLERTGGEYEQYF.

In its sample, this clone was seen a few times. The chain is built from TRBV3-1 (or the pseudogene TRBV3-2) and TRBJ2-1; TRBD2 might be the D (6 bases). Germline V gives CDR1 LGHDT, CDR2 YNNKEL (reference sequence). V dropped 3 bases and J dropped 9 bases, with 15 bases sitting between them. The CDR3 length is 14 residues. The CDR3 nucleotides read TGTGCCAGCAGCCAGGGACTGGCTGTGGGTGAGCAGTTCTTC. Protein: CASSQGLAVGEQFF.

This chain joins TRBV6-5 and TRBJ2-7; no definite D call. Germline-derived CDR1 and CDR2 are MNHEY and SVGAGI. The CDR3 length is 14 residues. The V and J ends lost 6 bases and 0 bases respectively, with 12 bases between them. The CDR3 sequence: CASRRGDSSYEQYF. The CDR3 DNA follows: TGTGCCAGCAGACGTGGGGATAGCTCCTACGAGCAGTACTTC.

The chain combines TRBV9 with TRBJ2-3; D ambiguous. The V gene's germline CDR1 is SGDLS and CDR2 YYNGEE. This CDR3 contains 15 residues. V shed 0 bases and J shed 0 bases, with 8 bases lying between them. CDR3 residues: CASSVGTTSTDTQYF. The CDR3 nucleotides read TGTGCCAGCAGCGTAGGGACCACTAGCACAGATACGCAGTATTTT.

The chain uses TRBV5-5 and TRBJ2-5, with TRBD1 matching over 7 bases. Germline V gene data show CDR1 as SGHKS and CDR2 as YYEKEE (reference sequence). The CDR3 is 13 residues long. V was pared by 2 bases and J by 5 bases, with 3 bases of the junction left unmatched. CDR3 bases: TGTGCCAGCAGCTTAACAGGGGTGGAGACCCAGTACTTC. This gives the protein CASSLTGVETQYF.